The 27 T cell receptor beta chains below all came from one sample that was sequenced in a study of CD8 T cells in Susac syndrome. Random hexamers served to reverse transcribe about 0.45 to 1 ug RNA. MiXCR, applied by TCRdb to the immunoSEQ multiplex PCR reads, yields one record per CDR3 protein. This table holds roughly 200,000 distinct CDR3 sequences, about 93% found once. Input material: CD4+ T cells from PBMCs. These receptors were taken from a human donor with Susac syndrome.

The chain joins TRBV29-1 to TRBJ2-7, with 7 positions matching TRBD1. Unmatched junction bases numbered 5, after V lost 4 bases and J lost 5 bases. Germline V lookup: CDR1 SQVTM, CDR2 ANQGSEA. The CDR3 spans 12 residues. The chain's CDR3 is CSVVDRVHEQYF. The CDR3 DNA sequence: TGCAGCGTTGTAGACAGGGTACACGAGCAGTACTTC.

CDR3 region: CASTPYSGGISSYNEQFF. The DNA for the CDR3 is TGTGCCAGCACCCCATATAGCGGGGGGATTAGCTCCTACAATGAGCAGTTCTTC. J is TRBJ2-1 and V is TRBV6-4; the match to TRBD2 covers 10 bases. The CDR3 length is 18 residues. The germline V gene has CDR1 MRHNA and CDR2 SNTAGT. Unmatched junction bases numbered 12, after V lost 7 bases and J lost 0 bases.

The V and J genes are TRBV20-1 and TRBJ2-7; 12 bases fit TRBD1. The CDR3 has 13 residues. Per the germline V gene, CDR1 is DFQATT and CDR2 is SNEGSKA (reference sequence). The J segment lost 5 bases and the V segment lost 5 bases, leaving 4 bases of the junction unmatched. The chain's CDR3 is CSAERDRGHEQYF. The CDR3 region has the DNA TGCAGTGCTGAGAGGGACAGGGGGCACGAGCAGTACTTC.

The J gene is TRBJ2-1, the V gene TRBV5-1; 7 bases are a match to TRBD2. Germline CDR1 SGHRS, CDR2 YFSETQ. The V and J ends lost 3 bases and 0 bases, in that order; junction bases with no gene match: 3. This CDR3 is 15 amino acids long. CDR3: CASSWEGGSYNEQFF. In nucleotides, the CDR3 is TGCGCCAGCAGCTGGGAGGGAGGCTCCTACAATGAGCAGTTCTTC. The variable domain in full, with the rest retrieved from reference TRBV5-1 and TRBJ2-1, is KAGVTQTPRYLIKTRGQQVTLSCSPISGHRSVSWYQQTPGQGLQFLFEYFSETQRNKGNFPGRFSGRQFSNSRSEMNVSTLELGDSALYLCASSWEGGSYNEQFFGPGTRLTVL.

V and J are TRBV7-9 and TRBJ2-5; 7 positions agree with TRBD1. Germline lookup yields CDR1 SEHNR and CDR2 FQNEAQ (reference sequence). The ends lost 5 bases at V and 0 bases at J; junction bases unmatched: 6. This CDR3 spans 15 amino acids. CDR3 coding DNA: TGTGCCAGCAGCCAGGGACAGCACTACCAAGAGACCCAGTACTTC. Translation: CASSQGQHYQETQYF.

V and J are TRBV29-1 and TRBJ1-2, with TRBD1 as a possible D gene (5 bases). Germline V gene sequence: CDR1 SQVTM, CDR2 ANQGSEA. V lost 7 bases to trimming and J lost 5 bases, with 17 bases between them. CDR3 length equals 13 residues. CDR3: CSDYRREGYGYTF. CDR3 nucleotide sequence: TGCAGCGATTACCGTCGGGAGGGGTATGGCTACACCTTC.

The count of this clonotype is one. This chain joins TRBV5-4 and TRBJ2-7; 13 bases are a match to TRBD2. The CDR3 covers 17 residues. Germline CDR1 and CDR2: SGHNT and YYREEE (reference sequence). Trimming removed 5 bases from V and 2 bases from J; junction bases left unmatched: 10. CDR3 DNA: TGTGCCAGCAGTCCCGGGACTAGCGGGGTCCCAACCTACGAGCAGTACTTC. Protein product: CASSPGTSGVPTYEQYF.

This clonotype was seen only a few times. The gene calls are TRBV18 and TRBJ2-7, with 7 bases lining up with TRBD1. The CDR3 has 14 residues. Unmatched junction bases numbered 2, after V lost 2 bases and J lost 1 base. Per germline, CDR1 KGHSH and CDR2 LQKENI. CDR3 amino acids: CASSPGQASYEQYF. Written as DNA, the CDR3 is TGTGCCAGCTCACCAGGACAGGCTTCCTACGAGCAGTACTTC. The full variable domain, in which reference TRBV18 and TRBJ2-7 provide the parts outside the CDR3, is NAGVMQNPRHLVRRRGQEARLRCSPMKGHSHVYWYRQLPEEGLKFMVYLQKENIIDESGMPKERFSAEFPKEGPSILRIQQVVRGDSAAYFCASSPGQASYEQYFGPGTRLTVT.

V usage is TRBV29-1 and J usage is TRBJ1-2, with unresolved D. The CDR3 length is 16 residues. Deletions cut 0 bases from V and 2 bases from J, with 16 bases between. Germline CDR1 reads SQVTM; CDR2 reads ANQGSEA. The CDR3 DNA reads TGCAGCGTTGAAGATTTAGGGCAGGTGATAAACTATGGCTACACCTTC. This codes for CSVEDLGQVINYGYTF.

This chain uses TRBV28 with TRBJ1-5; D unresolved. CDR1 MDHEN and CDR2 SYDVKM come from the germline V gene. This CDR3 has 12 residues. Trimming took off 2 bases at V and 5 bases at J, with 4 bases between the two ends. CDR3 sequence (DNA): TGTGCCAGCAGTTTAATGGATCAGCCCCAGCATTTT. Translated: CASSLMDQPQHF.

The V gene is TRBV20-1, the J gene TRBJ2-1, with D possibly being TRBD2 (6 bases). Trimming took 2 bases from V and 4 from J, leaving 12 bases between them. The CDR3 totals 14 residues. CDR1 DFQATT and CDR2 SNEGSKA come from the germline V gene (reference sequence). The CDR3 region is CSARPGTSYNEQFF. In DNA form, the CDR3 reads TGCAGTGCTAGACCCGGGACTTCTTACAATGAGCAGTTCTTC.

The rearrangement joins TRBV21-1 to TRBJ2-5; the D segment call TRBD1 is taken from the table without a DNA check. TRBV21-1 is shown as a pseudogene. This CDR3 is 15 amino acids long. CDR3 sequence: CASSKAWGGQETQYF. The CDR3, as DNA: TGTGCCAGCAGCAAAGCATGGGGCGGACAAGAGACCCAGTACTTC.

This chain links TRBV29-1 with TRBJ1-1, with D tentatively TRBD1 (6 bases). CDR1 is SQVTM, CDR2 ANQGSEA, per germline. CDR3 size: 16 residues. Trimming took off 3 bases at V and 0 bases at J, with 17 bases between the two ends. The CDR3 region has the DNA TGCAGCGTTGACCCCCGGGGGGCAGGGGTGAACACTGAAGCTTTCTTT. Its translation is CSVDPRGAGVNTEAFF.

This clonotype was observed a single time. This sequence joins TRBV10-3 and TRBJ2-7; 11 bases are shared with TRBD2. Per the germline V gene, CDR1 is ENHRY and CDR2 is SYGVKD. This CDR3 has 16 amino acids. V shed 5 bases, J shed 3 bases, and the junction held 9 bases outside the gene matches. The CDR3 DNA reads TGTGCCATCAGTTCGGTGACTAGCGGGACCCACTACGAGCAGTACTTC. This encodes CAISSVTSGTHYEQYF.

The chain is built from TRBV20-1 and TRBJ2-5; D is perhaps TRBD2 (6 bases). The germline CDR1 and CDR2 sequences are DFQATT and SNEGSKA (reference sequence). The CDR3 spans 14 residues. In DNA form, the CDR3 reads TGCAGCATACCGGGACTCAACCGCCAAGAGACCCAGTACTTC. Its translation is CSIPGLNRQETQYF.

The chain's CDR3 is CASSIPGGGNQPQHF. The CDR3 DNA reads as TGTGCCAGTAGTATCCCAGGGGGCGGCAATCAGCCCCAGCATTTT. J is TRBJ1-5 and V is TRBV19, with 8 positions matching TRBD1. The V gene end was trimmed by 3 bases and the J gene end by 2 bases; junction bases not matched to a gene: 3. Looked up from germline, CDR1 is LNHDA and CDR2 is SQIVND (reference sequence). The CDR3 spans 15 residues.

The V gene is TRBV20-1, the J gene TRBJ1-2; TRBD1 agrees at 9 bases. Germline CDR1 and CDR2: DFQATT and SNEGSKA (reference sequence). Germline trimming cut 6 bases from V and 5 bases from J; bases unmatched to any gene: 7. CDR3 length: 13 amino acids. Here the CDR3 reads CSAVRTGEYGYTF. In nucleotides, the CDR3 is TGCAGTGCAGTTCGGACAGGGGAGTATGGCTACACCTTC.

The CDR3, as DNA: TGTGCCACCAGTAGGACAGGGGGTGACTACAATGAGCAGTTCTTC. This gives the protein CATSRTGGDYNEQFF. V and J are TRBV24-1 and TRBJ2-1, with TRBD1 matching over 10 bases. After removal of 6 bases from V and 3 bases from J, the junction contained 4 bases not matched to a gene. Germline values: CDR1 KGHDR, CDR2 SFDVKD. This CDR3 comprises 15 residues.

The chain employs TRBV28 and TRBJ2-2; TRBD2 agrees at 8 bases. The J segment lost 7 bases and the V segment lost 5 bases, leaving 6 bases of the junction unmatched. CDR1 is MDHEN and CDR2 is SYDVKM in the germline V gene. The CDR3 contains 14 residues. The CDR3 DNA is TGTGCCAGCAGTAGCGGGAGTGGTAACGGGGAGCTGTTTTTT. Translating gives CASSSGSGNGELFF.

This chain joins TRBV12-3 or TRBV12-4 and TRBJ1-3; D gene unclear. The CDR3 sequence is 17 residues long. Trimming removed 3 bases from V and 0 bases from J, with 15 bases in between. The CDR3, as DNA: TGTGCCAGCAGTTTCCTCGCGACGGCAAGCTCTGGAAACACCATATATTTT. As protein: CASSFLATASSGNTIYF.

V and J are TRBV20-1 and TRBJ2-1, with 7 positions matching TRBD2. The CDR3 length is 14 residues. In germline, CDR1 is DFQATT, CDR2 SNEGSKA (reference sequence). Losses at the gene ends were 4 bases for V and 7 bases for J; bases not matched to a gene: 10. CDR3 amino acids: CSAIYGGRGNEQFF. In nucleotides, the CDR3 is TGCAGTGCTATTTATGGCGGGAGAGGTAATGAGCAGTTCTTC.

The chain couples TRBV7-2 to TRBJ2-5, with 7 positions matching TRBD2. CDR1 SGHTA and CDR2 FQGNSA come from the germline V gene. V dropped 5 bases and J dropped 6; count of bases not matched to a gene: 9. CDR3 length: 14 residues. DNA for the CDR3: TGTGCCAGCAGCCTGGGGGGAGGGGACCAGACCCAGTACTTC. Its protein product is CASSLGGGDQTQYF.

With regard to this clonotype: At one end the junction does not follow the germline gene, possibly because of a read error. The gene calls are TRBV4-1 and TRBJ2-4; unclear D gene. There are 15 residues in the CDR3. From germline, CDR1 is MGHRA and CDR2 YSYEKL. The CDR3 loop reads CAGSQDLNVQNIQYF. The CDR3 DNA follows: TGCGCCGGCAGCCAAGACCTCAATGTGCAAAACATTCAGTACTTC.

The chain links TRBV9 to TRBJ2-5; 10 bases align to TRBD2. In germline, CDR1 is SGDLS, CDR2 YYNGEE. J was trimmed by 2 bases and V by 4 bases; bases with no gene match: 11. CDR3 length: 17 amino acids. In DNA form, the CDR3 reads TGTGCCAGCAGCCCTCGGGGGGAAGCGGGGGGGCAAGAGACCCAGTACTTC. This translates into CASSPRGEAGGQETQYF. The full variable domain, rest sourced from reference TRBV9 and TRBJ2-5, is DSGVTQTPKHLITATGQRVTLRCSPRSGDLSVYWYQQSLDQGLQFLIQYYNGEERAKGNILERFSAQQFPDLHSELNLSSLELGDSALYFCASSPRGEAGGQETQYFGPGTRLLVL.

This chain uses TRBV4-1 with TRBJ1-4; D is ambiguous. The CDR3 is 13 residues long. Germline V gene lookup returns CDR1 MGHRA and CDR2 YSYEKL. Deletions cut 4 bases from V and 7 bases from J, with 10 bases between. The CDR3 region is CASSRGRVEKLFF. DNA of the CDR3: TGCGCCAGCAGCCGAGGGAGGGTTGAAAAACTGTTTTTT.

This sequence joins TRBV29-1 and TRBJ2-1; 7 nucleotides match TRBD1. V dropped 6 bases and J dropped 3; count of bases not matched to a gene: 5. The CDR3 is made up of 13 amino acids. CDR1 is SQVTM, CDR2 ANQGSEA, per germline. Written as DNA, the CDR3 is TGCAGCGTCCGGGGACAGTACTACAATGAGCAGTTCTTC. Encoded protein: CSVRGQYYNEQFF.

The CDR3: CASSPHGGLQETQYF. CDR3 bases: TGTGCCAGCAGCCCTCACGGGGGACTGCAAGAGACCCAGTACTTC. The V call is TRBV7-2, the J call TRBJ2-5, with D possibly matching TRBD2 (6 bases). The CDR3 runs to 15 residues. V shed 5 bases and J shed 2 bases, with 15 bases lying between them. The germline CDR1 and CDR2 sequences are SGHTA and FQGNSA. The full variable domain, completed using reference TRBV7-2 and TRBJ2-5, is GAGVSQSPSNKVTEKGKDVELRCDPISGHTALYWYRQSLGQGLEFLIYFQGNSAPDKSGLPSDRFSAERTGGSVSTLTIQRTQQEDSAVYLCASSPHGGLQETQYFGPGTRLLVL.